This T cell receptor delta chain is drawn from a study of gamma-delta chains in newborns, infants, children. At the level of the study: Polyclonal expansion of innate γδ T cells after birth follows microbial exposure.

This clone has a handful of counts. TCRdb re-called the reads via CATT. The table lists around 3,500 delta-chain clones, 0.6% to 0.65% of them singletons. V lost 1 base and J lost 6, with 6 bases in between. Germline V gene sequence: CDR1 GEAIGNYY, CDR2 EKD. The CDR3 extends over 14 amino acids. The sequencing sample was made of blood. The J gene is TRDJ3, the V gene TRDV2; D is ambiguous. The TCR originated in a child who was a newborn, infant or young child, either healthy, febrile or measles-vaccinated (not recorded which). CDR3 sequence reads: CACDTMEDTRQMFF. CDR3 DNA: TGTGCCTGTGACACTATGGAGGACACCCGACAGATGTTTTTC.